This TCR beta chain was profiled in a study of T cells in localized non-small cell lung cancer. Germline V CDR1 and CDR2: SGHNT, YENEEA. The CDR3 has 16 amino acids. Trimming cost V 5 bases and J 5 bases; bases outside gene matches: 10. Findings of the study overall: In adjacent lung, a median roughly 60 of the top 100 tumor clones were found. Tumor showed lower T cell clonality than uninvolved adjacent lung, where it was highest. Those with higher blood T cell density had longer overall survival. One tumor region alone was sequenced, and heterogeneity therefore remains possible.

Sequenced by immunoSEQ multiplex PCR; TCRdb stores in-frame clones only, minus some. This sample has roughly 1,400 clones, with 20% found just once. This clone is classed as medium-sized. Its target is unknown. The chain carries TRBV11-3 and TRBJ2-5, with 11 nucleotides matching TRBD2. This sequence originates from a male donor older than 55 with stage II squamous cell lung carcinoma. The specimen was lung tumor tissue, collected before any cancer treatment. The CDR3 is CASSLATSGSKETQYF. In DNA form, the CDR3 reads TGTGCCAGCAGCCTCGCAACTAGCGGGAGTAAGGAGACCCAGTACTTC.